This T cell receptor (beta chain) is from a study of blood T cell repertoires in COVID-19. This CDR3 contains 17 residues. Germline values: CDR1 SGHTA, CDR2 FQGNSA. V shed 5 bases and J 0 bases; nucleotides not matched to a gene: 7. In the study's own analysis: The assay estimated nucleated cells by amplifying reference gene primers. Measured with immunoSEQ multiplex PCR; TCRdb has only the in-frame clones, and not every one. That table gives V, J and clone size, and the DNA gave D and trimming. The repertoire holds roughly 280,000 clones, around 90% seen once, with roughly 4.3% in the top ten. Participants were aged roughly 18 to 90 years, lived in some 23 US areas, and enrolled virtually.

The TCR comes from a young woman with acute COVID-19. The chain combines TRBV7-2 with TRBJ1-6, with TRBD1 matching over 7 bases. The sample was PBMCs or T cells enriched from blood (not recorded which). The CDR3 loop is CASSQGQVSSYNSPLHF. CDR3 in DNA: TGTGCCAGCAGCCAAGGACAGGTCAGCTCCTATAATTCACCCCTCCACTTT.